This TCR beta chain was observed in a study of T cell responses to AZD1222 COVID-19 vaccine. About this clone itself: Its cognate antigen is unknown.

Germline CDR1 is SQVTM and CDR2 is ANQGSEA. The CDR3 sequence is 14 residues long. V was pared by 6 bases and J by 0 bases, with 12 bases between. Study-wide points: Following two doses of AZD1222, Spike-specific TCR breadth and depth rose.

Profiled with immunoSEQ multiplex PCR; TCRdb holds only in-frame clones, not every one. The data contain 140,000 or so clones, around 91% of them seen just once; the ten biggest clones take up about 4.8%. The sequenced sample was peripheral blood, obtained on day 0 of AZD1222 vaccination. The chain links TRBV29-1 to TRBJ2-1; TRBD1 or TRBD2 may be the D gene (6 bases each). The clonotype was recovered from an adult in good health. The CDR3 protein is CSVRLGGSYNEQFF. CDR3 bases: TGCAGCGTCCGACTAGGGGGCTCCTACAATGAGCAGTTCTTC.